One TCR beta chain is described in this entry. Its antigen is not yet known. One base away there is no much larger clone; base qualities are not given. This specimen belongs to a study of response to subunit inactivated influenza vaccine (dated by TCRdb to between 2017 and 2018). With respect to the entire study: The study used deep quantitative T cell receptor repertoire profiling to track responses to a trivalent subunit inactivated influenza vaccine. What the study reported, not specific to this receptor: The authors suggested that each seasonal influenza vaccination may recruit only a limited number of new T cells.

Including the terminal cysteine and phenylalanine, the CDR3 comprises 13 residues. Only the CDR3 DNA is retained, 39 bases long and in frame from the first base. V is pruned by 3 bases and J by 8 bases, leaving 7 bases of the junction without a gene match. CDR1 and CDR2 (DFQATT, SNEGSKA) derive from the germline V gene (reference sequence). The library was generated by RT-PCR. These reads were obtained on an Illumina HiSeq 2500. TCRdb took the public reads, trimmed them with fastp at Q25, ran MiXCR for clone calling and kept in-frame beta chains. For every CDR3 protein sequence, its rows merge into one entry that carries the most common genes and DNA. Across this sample there are roughly 500,000 distinct CDR3 sequences, with 16% seen only once. The ten largest clonotypes hold about 3% of the sample.

The TCR comes from a man in his fifties or sixties who received an inactivated influenza vaccine. Donor details come from another sample of the same person, matched by shared clones. The sequencing used CD4+ T cells sorted from PBMCs, collected less than 25 months after vaccination. This chain is built from TRBV20-1 and TRBJ1-2; TRBD1 lines up with 9 middle nucleotides. For the CDR3, the sequence is CSARRQGGGGYTF. Read as DNA, the sequence is TGCAGTGCTAGGAGACAGGGGGGAGGCGGCTACACCTTC.